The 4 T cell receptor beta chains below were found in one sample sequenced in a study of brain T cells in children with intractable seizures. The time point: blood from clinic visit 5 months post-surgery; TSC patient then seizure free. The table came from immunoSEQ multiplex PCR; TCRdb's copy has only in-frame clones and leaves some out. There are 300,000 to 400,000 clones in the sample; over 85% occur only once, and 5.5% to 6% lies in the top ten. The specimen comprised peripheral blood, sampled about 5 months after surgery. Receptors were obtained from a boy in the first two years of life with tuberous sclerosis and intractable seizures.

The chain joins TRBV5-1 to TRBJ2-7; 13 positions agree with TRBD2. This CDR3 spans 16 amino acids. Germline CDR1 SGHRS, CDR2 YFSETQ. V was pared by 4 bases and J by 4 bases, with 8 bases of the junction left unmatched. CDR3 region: CASSLEGLAGVYEQYF. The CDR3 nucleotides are TGCGCCAGCAGCCTGGAAGGACTAGCGGGAGTATACGAGCAGTACTTC.

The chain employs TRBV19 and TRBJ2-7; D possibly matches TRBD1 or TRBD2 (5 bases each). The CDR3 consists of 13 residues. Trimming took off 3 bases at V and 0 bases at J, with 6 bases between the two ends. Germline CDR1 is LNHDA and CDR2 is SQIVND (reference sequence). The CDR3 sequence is CASSIGASYEQYF. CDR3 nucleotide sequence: TGTGCCAGTAGTATCGGGGCCTCCTACGAGCAGTACTTC.

DNA for the CDR3: TGCGCCAGCAGCTTGGATCCGGACAGCCTCTACGAGCAGTACTTC. Translating gives CASSLDPDSLYEQYF. This chain connects TRBV5-1 to TRBJ2-7; D is perhaps TRBD1 (6 bases). CDR3 size: 15 residues. Germline V lookup: CDR1 SGHRS, CDR2 YFSETQ. V was shortened by 0 bases and J by 3 bases, with 13 bases between the two germline ends.

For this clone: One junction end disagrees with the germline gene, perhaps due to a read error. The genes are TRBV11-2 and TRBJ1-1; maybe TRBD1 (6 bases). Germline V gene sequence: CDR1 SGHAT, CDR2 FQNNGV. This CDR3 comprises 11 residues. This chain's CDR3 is CASSPEGDREF. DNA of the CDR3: TGTGCCAGCAGCCCGGAGGGGGACCGTGAATTT.